These 22 T cell receptor beta chains were sequenced from one sample in a study of cytomegalovirus exposure and HLA in healthy donors. PCR employed 60 Vbeta and 13 Jbeta primers. Using immunoSEQ multiplex PCR, the repertoire was profiled, and TCRdb retains in-frame clones only, with some absent. The sample carries some 56,000 clones, approximately 84% recorded once. Sequenced sample: PBMCs. All receptors derive from a man between 50 and 59 years old in good health and CMV-seronegative.

The rearrangement uses TRBV27 and TRBJ2-7; possible D gene TRBD2, 5 bases. Germline values: CDR1 MNHEY, CDR2 SMNVEV (reference sequence). Trimming shortened V by 5 bases and J by 2 bases, and 19 bases separated the two germline ends. The CDR3 totals 16 residues. In nucleotides, the CDR3 is TGTGCCAGCAGTGTAAACACGGGATCAGGCCCCTACGAGCAGTACTTC. Translated, it gives CASSVNTGSGPYEQYF.

The chain recombines TRBV6-5 with TRBJ1-2, with D tentatively TRBD1 (6 bases). The CDR3 length is 14 residues. Per the germline V gene, CDR1 is MNHEY and CDR2 is SVGAGI. Trimming stripped 0 bases from V and 13 bases from J, with 18 bases between. The chain's CDR3 is CASSYSTGLAGCTF. The CDR3 DNA reads TGTGCCAGCAGTTACTCGACAGGTCTGGCTGGGTGCACCTTC.

V gene TRBV27 combines with J gene TRBJ2-2, with D tentatively TRBD2 (6 bases). The CDR3 is 16 amino acids. V lost 11 bases and J lost 6, with 25 bases in between. Per the germline V gene, CDR1 is MNHEY and CDR2 is SMNVEV (reference sequence). DNA for the CDR3: TGTGCCGTCAGTAGCTTCGGGGGTGAACATTCCGGGGAGCTGTTTTTT. Its protein is CAVSSFGGEHSGELFF.

This chain connects TRBV7-6 to TRBJ2-7, with 9 bases identical to TRBD2. Unmatched junction bases numbered 3, after V lost 0 bases and J lost 6 bases. CDR3 length: 14 residues. The V gene's germline CDR1 is SGHVS and CDR2 FNYEAQ. CDR3 sequence (DNA): TGTGCCAGCAGCTTAGCCGGCGGGGGGGCCGAGCAGTACTTC. This gives the protein CASSLAGGGAEQYF.

The gene calls are TRBV6-1 and TRBJ1-5; unclear D gene. The germline V gene has CDR1 MNHNS and CDR2 SASEGT. CDR3 size: 14 residues. V lost 4 bases, J lost 0 bases, and 7 bases lay in between. The CDR3, as DNA: TGTGCCAGCAGTGGCGAGTATAGCAATCAGCCCCAGCATTTT. Translation: CASSGEYSNQPQHF.

The chain couples TRBV19 to TRBJ1-5; D not certain. CDR3 length: 16 residues. V was clipped by 0 bases and J by 4 bases, with 13 bases between them. Germline loops: CDR1 LNHDA, CDR2 SQIVND (reference sequence). CDR3 sequence: CASSIEGGWENQPQHF. The CDR3 coding sequence is TGTGCCAGTAGTATAGAAGGTGGTTGGGAGAATCAGCCCCAGCATTTT.

The CDR3 sequence: CASSQRSNQPQHF. CDR3 coding DNA: TGCGCCAGCAGTCAGCGGAGCAATCAGCCCCAGCATTTT. This chain uses TRBV23-1 with TRBJ1-5; D is uncertain. TRBV23-1 is designated an ORF whose function remains uncertain. V lost 3 bases, J lost 1 base, and 4 bases lay in between. The CDR3 loop spans 13 amino acids.

The V and J genes are TRBV4-1 and TRBJ1-4, with 11 positions matching TRBD1. The CDR3 has 14 residues. The germline V gene has CDR1 MGHRA and CDR2 YSYEKL. The V gene end was trimmed by 8 bases and the J gene end by 8 bases; junction bases not matched to a gene: 7. CDR3 region: CASGEDRGREKLFF. The CDR3 DNA sequence: TGCGCCAGCGGGGAGGACAGGGGGCGAGAAAAACTGTTTTTT.

This rearrangement joins TRBV5-1 to TRBJ2-3, with TRBD2 matching 11 bases. After removal of 0 bases from V and 2 bases from J, the junction contained 8 bases not matched to a gene. Germline CDR1 and CDR2: SGHRS and YFSETQ. The CDR3 runs to 18 residues. The CDR3 protein is CASSLVASGGPTTDTQYF. For the CDR3, the DNA is TGCGCCAGCAGCTTGGTGGCTAGCGGGGGGCCCACCACAGATACGCAGTATTTT.

The chain carries TRBV6-1 and TRBJ2-7; 9 positions agree with TRBD1. The trim removed 1 base at V and 3 bases at J, leaving 4 bases unmatched. Germline-derived CDR1 and CDR2 are MNHNS and SASEGT. The CDR3 sequence is 15 residues long. Here the CDR3 reads CASSEEGQGGYEQYF. In nucleotides, the CDR3 is TGTGCCAGCAGTGAAGAGGGACAGGGCGGCTACGAGCAGTACTTC.

About this clone itself: One end of the junction does not line up with germline, which may come from a read error. This rearrangement joins TRBV7-9 to TRBJ1-1; D is undetermined. Germline CDR1 and CDR2: SEHNR and FQNEAQ (reference sequence). The CDR3 runs to 12 residues. The chain's CDR3 is CSSSLSVTEAFF. The CDR3 DNA sequence: TGTTCCAGCAGCTTATCTGTAACTGAAGCTTTCTTT.

The chain uses TRBV5-1 and TRBJ2-5, with 9 bases that match TRBD1. CDR1 and CDR2 from the germline V gene are SGHRS and YFSETQ. V was clipped by 0 bases and J by 4 bases; unmatched bases: 4. The length of the CDR3 is 15 residues. CDR3 nucleotides: TGCGCCAGCAGCTTGGTAGGACAGGGGTCAGAGACCCAGTACTTC. This codes for CASSLVGQGSETQYF.

J is TRBJ2-7 and V is TRBV27; 9 bases agree with TRBD1. V lost 4 bases, J lost 0 bases, and 4 bases stayed unmatched. Germline V gene sequence: CDR1 MNHEY, CDR2 SMNVEV (reference sequence). CDR3 length: 15 residues. The CDR3 protein is CASSSGTGSSYEQYF. The CDR3 DNA follows: TGTGCCAGCAGTTCGGGGACAGGGTCCTCCTACGAGCAGTACTTC.

This chain uses TRBV6-1 with TRBJ1-2; 7 bases fit TRBD1. The junction had 3 bases not matched to a gene; V was cut back by 2 bases and J by 3 bases. The germline CDR1 and CDR2 sequences are MNHNS and SASEGT. CDR3 length equals 14 residues. CDR3: CASSESDRDYGYTF. The CDR3 DNA sequence: TGTGCCAGCAGTGAATCTGACAGGGACTATGGCTACACCTTC.

The V and J genes are TRBV11-1 and TRBJ1-1; D is unresolved. Trimming stripped 3 bases from V and 1 base from J, with 12 bases between. Germline lookup yields CDR1 SGHAT and CDR2 FQDESV (reference sequence). This CDR3 region has 15 residues. As DNA, the CDR3 is TGTGCCAGCAGCTTCGGTGAGCACTCGAACACTGAAGCTTTCTTT. It specifies CASSFGEHSNTEAFF.

J is TRBJ2-5 and V is TRBV29-1, with 8 bases identical to TRBD2. Germline CDR1 is SQVTM and CDR2 is ANQGSEA. V lost 2 bases and J lost 1; bases outside the gene matches: 3. The length of the CDR3 is 14 residues. The CDR3: CSVERGGFQETQYF. In nucleotides, the CDR3 is TGCAGCGTTGAACGCGGGGGGTTCCAAGAGACCCAGTACTTC.

The chain links TRBV7-3 to TRBJ1-2; 7 bases map to TRBD1. The junction had 10 bases not matched to a gene; V was cut back by 5 bases and J by 7 bases. This CDR3 is 14 amino acids long. Germline CDR1 reads SGHTA; CDR2 reads FQGTGA. CDR3 nucleotide sequence: TGTGCCAGCAGCGCGGACAGGAGAGAAGGTGGCTACACCTTC. Translated, it gives CASSADRREGGYTF.

This rearrangement joins TRBV13 to TRBJ1-6; 9 bases align to TRBD1. There are 17 residues in the CDR3. The germline CDR1 and CDR2 sequences are PRHDT and FYEKMQ (reference sequence). The V and J ends lost 5 bases and 4 bases, in that order; junction bases with no gene match: 9. CDR3 in amino acids: CASSGQGRRGYNSPLHF. In nucleotides, the CDR3 is TGTGCCAGCAGCGGACAGGGGCGAAGGGGTTATAATTCACCCCTCCACTTT.

This clone appeared a few times. The chain is built from TRBV21-1 and TRBJ1-4; the table's D call, TRBD1, has no DNA check behind it. TRBV21-1 is given as a pseudogene. This CDR3 contains 14 residues. CDR3: CASTNRDRGEKLFF. DNA for the CDR3: TGTGCCAGCACCAACCGGGACAGGGGTGAAAAACTGTTTTTT.

The V call is TRBV4-1, the J call TRBJ1-2; TRBD1 matches 8 bases. The CDR3 length is 15 residues. The V segment lost 2 bases and the J segment 3 bases; nucleotides outside the gene matches: 5. Germline values: CDR1 MGHRA, CDR2 YSYEKL. CDR3 residues: CASSQLTGGDYGYTF. The CDR3 DNA reads TGCGCCAGCAGCCAACTCACAGGGGGTGACTATGGCTACACCTTC.

The chain combines TRBV19 with TRBJ2-3, with 8 bases matching TRBD1. The CDR3 is made up of 16 amino acids. Trimming removed 4 bases from V and 3 bases from J; junction bases left unmatched: 9. Germline CDR1 reads LNHDA; CDR2 reads SQIVND (reference sequence). The CDR3 is CASSTQDRVLTDTQYF. CDR3 in DNA: TGTGCCAGTAGTACCCAGGACAGGGTATTAACAGATACGCAGTATTTT. The whole variable domain, filled in from reference TRBV19 and TRBJ2-3, reads DGGITQSPKYLFRKEGQNVTLSCEQNLNHDAMYWYRQDPGQGLRLIYYSQIVNDFQKGDIAEGYSVSREKKESFPLTVTSAQKNPTAFYLCASSTQDRVLTDTQYFGPGTRLTVL.

This clone was found a few times. The chain employs TRBV6-5 and TRBJ1-4; D may be TRBD1 (5 bases). Trimming stripped 7 bases from V and 0 bases from J, with 12 bases between. CDR3 length: 15 residues. Germline V gene sequence: CDR1 MNHEY, CDR2 SVGAGI. CDR3 sequence: CASKDSHATNEKLFF. CDR3 DNA sequence: TGTGCCAGCAAAGACAGCCACGCAACTAATGAAAAACTGTTTTTT.